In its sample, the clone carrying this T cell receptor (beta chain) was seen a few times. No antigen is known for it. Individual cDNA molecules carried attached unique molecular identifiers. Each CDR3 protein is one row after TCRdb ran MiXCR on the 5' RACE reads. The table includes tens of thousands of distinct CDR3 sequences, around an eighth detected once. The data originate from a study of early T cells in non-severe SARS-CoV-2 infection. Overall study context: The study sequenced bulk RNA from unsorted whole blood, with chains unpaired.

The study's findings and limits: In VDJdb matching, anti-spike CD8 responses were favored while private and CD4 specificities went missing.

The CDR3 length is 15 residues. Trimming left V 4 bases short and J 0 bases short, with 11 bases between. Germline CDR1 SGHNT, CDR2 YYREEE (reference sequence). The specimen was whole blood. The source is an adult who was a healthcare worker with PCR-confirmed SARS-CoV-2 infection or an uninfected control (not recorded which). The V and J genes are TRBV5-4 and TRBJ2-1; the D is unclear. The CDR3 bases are TGTGCCAGCAGCAATGCGAGGAACTCCTACAATGAGCAGTTCTTC. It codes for CASSNARNSYNEQFF. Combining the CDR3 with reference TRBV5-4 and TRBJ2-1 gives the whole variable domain ETGVTQSPTHLIKTRGQQVTLRCSSQSGHNTVSWYQQALGQGPQFIFQYYREEENGRGNFPPRFSGLQFPNYSSELNVNALELDDSALYLCASSNARNSYNEQFFGPGTRLTVL.